Here is one T cell receptor (beta chain) with its context. The data were taken from a study of Graves' ophthalmopathy and Graves' hyperthyroidism. Germline-derived CDR1 and CDR2 are MNHEY and SVGEGT. Trimming removed 8 bases from V and 1 base from J, with 15 bases in between. The CDR3 spans 15 residues. TCR beta CDR3 amplification used RNA transcripts. HTBI primers served in a first-round RT-PCR, which a second-round multiplex PCR followed. TCRdb re-derived calls from the multiplex PCR reads in MiXCR, one entry per CDR3 protein. The sample lists roughly 380,000 distinct CDR3 sequences; 15% to 17% were seen once. Exclusion applied to patients with other autoimmune diseases, uncontrolled infections, pregnancy or lactation. PBMCs originated in roughly 11 ml of fresh peripheral blood.

This sequence joins TRBV6-2 or TRBV6-3 and TRBJ1-3; D remains unclear. The sequenced material came from peripheral blood. This receptor was identified in a woman aged 18-30 years with stable Graves' hyperthyroidism. The CDR3 protein is CASGPRSGSGNTIYF. For the CDR3, the DNA is TGTGCCAGCGGCCCCCGATCGGGATCTGGAAACACCATATATTTT.